The 26 T cell receptor beta chains reported below all come from one sample, sequenced in a study of blood T cell repertoires in COVID-19. Repertoires were generated with immunoSEQ multiplex PCR, while TCRdb's copy carries only in-frame clones and drops some. The sample holds some 85,000 clones, roughly 80% seen once. Sequencing input: peripheral blood. Receptors were obtained from a woman over 75 with acute or convalescent COVID-19.

This clone has a handful of counts. This chain joins TRBV9 and TRBJ1-5, with D maybe TRBD1 (6 bases). The V and J ends lost 4 bases and 6 bases respectively, with 20 bases between them. This CDR3 is built from 16 residues. CDR1 SGDLS and CDR2 YYNGEE come from the germline V gene. CDR3 nucleotides: TGTGCCAGCAGCCCACCGGGGGCCAGGGAGGGTCAGCCCCAGCATTTT. Amino acid sequence: CASSPPGAREGQPQHF.

The chain has TRBV18 and TRBJ2-3, with a tentative D call TRBD2 (5 bases). There are 16 residues in the CDR3. V was trimmed by 0 bases and J by 4 bases, leaving 14 bases between them. Germline V CDR1 and CDR2: KGHSH, LQKENI. DNA of the CDR3: TGTGCCAGCTCACCACCACGGGGTACGTCCGCAGATACGCAGTATTTT. Translating gives CASSPPRGTSADTQYF.

The V call is TRBV3-1 (or the pseudogene TRBV3-2), the J call TRBJ1-4; D is unresolved. The germline V gene encodes CDR1 LGHDT and CDR2 YNNKEL (reference sequence). The ends were cut back, 4 bases at V and 0 bases at J, with 6 bases in the middle. The CDR3 is made up of 14 amino acids. In DNA, the CDR3 is TGTGCCAGCAGCCTATACTCAACTAATGAAAAACTGTTTTTT. Protein: CASSLYSTNEKLFF.

This clone was found a few times. The chain employs TRBV27 and TRBJ2-1; 9 bases are shared with TRBD1. CDR1 is MNHEY and CDR2 is SMNVEV in the germline V gene (reference sequence). V was pared by 3 bases and J by 10 bases, with 1 base of the junction left unmatched. CDR3 size: 12 residues. The CDR3, as DNA: TGTGCCAGCAGTTTCGGACAGGGGGAGCAGTTCTTC. This sequence encodes CASSFGQGEQFF.

V is TRBV5-1 and J is TRBJ1-2; 7 nucleotides agree with TRBD1. The germline gives CDR1 SGHRS, CDR2 YFSETQ. V lost 4 bases, J lost 3 bases, and 3 bases stayed unmatched. This CDR3 has 13 residues. In DNA form, the CDR3 reads TGCGCCAGCAGCCAAGGACAGGACTATGGCTACACCTTC. This codes for CASSQGQDYGYTF.

This clone appeared once. This chain's CDR3 is CASSLDGQWETQYF. The CDR3 coding sequence is TGCGCCAGCAGCTTGGATGGCCAGTGGGAGACCCAGTACTTC. V and J are TRBV5-1 and TRBJ2-5; D gene uncertain. Trimming stripped 0 bases from V and 5 bases from J, with 11 bases between. The germline V gene encodes CDR1 SGHRS and CDR2 YFSETQ. CDR3 size: 14 residues.

This clone was counted a single time. The V call is TRBV5-5, the J call TRBJ1-2; the D is unclear. This CDR3 has 14 residues. V was pared by 1 base and J by 2 bases, with 9 bases between. Per the germline V gene, CDR1 is SGHKS and CDR2 is YYEKEE (reference sequence). The CDR3 DNA reads TGTGCCAGCAGCTTGTTGTCGGTGAACTATGGCTACACCTTC. Translation gives CASSLLSVNYGYTF. Looking up the rest from reference TRBV5-5 and TRBJ1-2 gives the full variable domain: DAGVTQSPTHLIKTRGQQVTLRCSPISGHKSVSWYQQVLGQGPQFIFQYYEKEERGRGNFPDRFSARQFPNYSSELNVNALLLGDSALYLCASSLLSVNYGYTFGSGTRLTVV.

V gene TRBV9 combines with J gene TRBJ2-1, with D possibly matching TRBD2 (6 bases). This CDR3 is 15 amino acids long. V lost 4 bases, J lost 2 bases, and 13 bases lay in between. The germline V gene encodes CDR1 SGDLS and CDR2 YYNGEE. The DNA for the CDR3 is TGTGCCAGCAGCAGGCGGGACTCAACCTACAATGAGCAGTTCTTC. The encoded protein is CASSRRDSTYNEQFF.

The CDR3 DNA reads TGTGCCAGCGAGAGAGGGTTTGACGATCAGCCCCAGCATTTT. This codes for CASERGFDDQPQHF. The rearrangement links TRBV5-8 to TRBJ1-5; D remains unclear. CDR3 length: 14 amino acids. CDR1 is SGHTS and CDR2 is YDEGEE in the germline V gene. V was trimmed by 7 bases and J by 5 bases, leaving 16 bases between them.

V and J are TRBV19 and TRBJ1-1; D unclear. Between the trimmed V and J ends, which lost 3 bases and 1 base, there was a span of 15 bases. In germline, CDR1 is LNHDA, CDR2 SQIVND (reference sequence). The CDR3 is 16 amino acids. CDR3 loop: CASSIPLGRSNTEAFF. CDR3 bases: TGTGCCAGTAGTATCCCTTTGGGGAGGTCGAACACTGAAGCTTTCTTT.

The chain has TRBV20-1 and TRBJ2-5; D not resolved. Germline lookup yields CDR1 DFQATT and CDR2 SNEGSKA (reference sequence). Trimming took 6 bases from V and 1 from J, leaving 3 bases between them. The CDR3 extends over 10 amino acids. CDR3 region: CSAIQETQYF. The CDR3 DNA reads TGCAGTGCCATCCAAGAGACCCAGTACTTC.

The chain links TRBV12-3 or TRBV12-4 to TRBJ2-3, with a possible D match to TRBD2 (6 bases). V was trimmed by 5 bases and J by 3 bases, leaving 9 bases between them. The CDR3 loop spans 13 amino acids. The CDR3 loop reads CASSARGTDTQYF. In DNA, the CDR3 is TGTGCCAGCAGTGCCCGGGGGACAGATACGCAGTATTTT.

The rearrangement uses TRBV29-1 and TRBJ1-2; D gene ambiguous. V was pared by 0 bases and J by 8 bases, with 19 bases between. CDR1 is SQVTM and CDR2 is ANQGSEA in the germline V gene. The CDR3 spans 15 residues. This CDR3 reads CSVEDRRVRMGGYTF. The CDR3 DNA sequence: TGCAGCGTTGAAGATCGGAGGGTTAGGATGGGGGGCTACACCTTC.

V and J are TRBV6-1 and TRBJ2-3; weak D call: TRBD2 (6 bases). Germline V lookup: CDR1 MNHNS, CDR2 SASEGT. This CDR3 contains 16 residues. Trimming removed 0 bases at V and 3 bases at J, with 13 bases between. The chain's CDR3 is CASSEAGLALTDTQYF. In DNA, the CDR3 is TGTGCCAGCAGTGAAGCTGGCCTAGCGTTGACAGATACGCAGTATTTT.

The V call is TRBV5-1, the J call TRBJ1-1; possibly TRBD1 for D (6 bases). Germline V gene lookup returns CDR1 SGHRS and CDR2 YFSETQ. Deletions cut 0 bases from V and 0 bases from J, with 9 bases between. The CDR3 spans 15 residues. CDR3 coding DNA: TGCGCCAGCAGCTTGGTGGGGGCTATGAACACTGAAGCTTTCTTT. Translated, it gives CASSLVGAMNTEAFF.

This chain links TRBV2 with TRBJ2-4; tentatively, D is TRBD1 (6 bases). The CDR3 has 18 amino acids. Germline assignment: CDR1 SNHLY and CDR2 FYNNEI. With 6 bases removed from V and 0 bases from J, the gap between germline ends came to 21 bases. The CDR3 DNA reads as TGTGCCAGCAGCCGCAGGGGAGCTGAGTACGTAGCCAAAAACATTCAGTACTTC. Its translation: CASSRRGAEYVAKNIQYF.

This clone has only a few counts. The chain joins TRBV4-2 to TRBJ1-1; D may be TRBD1 (5 bases). The CDR3 contains 16 residues. V was shortened by 2 bases and J by 4 bases, with 17 bases between the two germline ends. From germline, CDR1 is LGHNA and CDR2 YNFKEQ. CDR3: CASSQPRAGGGTEAFF. The CDR3 nucleotides read TGTGCCAGCAGCCAACCTCGGGCGGGGGGTGGCACTGAAGCTTTCTTT.

The rearrangement joins TRBV6-5 to TRBJ1-5, with 11 bases fitting TRBD1. This CDR3 is built from 13 residues. Germline V gene sequence: CDR1 MNHEY, CDR2 SVGAGI. V lost 8 bases and J lost 5; bases outside the gene matches: 2. The chain's CDR3 is CASWTGGDQPQHF. CDR3 in DNA: TGTGCCAGCTGGACAGGGGGCGATCAGCCCCAGCATTTT.

The rearrangement joins TRBV10-3 to TRBJ2-5, with D maybe TRBD1 (6 bases). In germline, CDR1 is ENHRY, CDR2 SYGVKD. CDR3 length: 14 amino acids. Trimming took off 3 bases at V and 5 bases at J, with 13 bases between the two ends. The CDR3 bases are TGTGCCATCAGTGACCTCGACAGGACCGAGACCCAGTACTTC. Translated, it gives CAISDLDRTETQYF.

The chain couples TRBV5-1 to TRBJ2-7; D is possibly TRBD1 (5 bases). Germline V gene sequence: CDR1 SGHRS, CDR2 YFSETQ. The length of the CDR3 is 15 residues. Deletions cut 0 bases from V and 3 bases from J, with 13 bases between. The chain's CDR3 is CASSLAPGFNYEQYF. In DNA form, the CDR3 reads TGCGCCAGCAGCTTGGCCCCAGGGTTCAACTACGAGCAGTACTTC.

This chain joins TRBV30 and TRBJ1-3, with D tentatively TRBD1 (5 bases). The CDR3 loop spans 13 amino acids. Germline CDR1 is GTSNPN and CDR2 is SVGIG (reference sequence). Trimming took 7 bases from V and 5 from J, leaving 15 bases between them. CDR3 loop: CALTGVSRNTIYF. CDR3 DNA sequence: TGTGCCTTAACAGGCGTCTCAAGAAACACCATATATTTT.

The chain uses TRBV29-1 and TRBJ2-5; 7 bases map to TRBD2. This CDR3 region has 15 residues. Germline loops: CDR1 SQVTM, CDR2 ANQGSEA. V dropped 3 bases and J dropped 0; count of bases not matched to a gene: 7. CDR3 protein: CSVDVMGGYQETQYF. The CDR3 nucleotides read TGCAGCGTTGATGTAATGGGGGGGTACCAAGAGACCCAGTACTTC. The whole variable domain, remainder taken from reference TRBV29-1 and TRBJ2-5, is SAVISQKPSRDICQRGTSLTIQCQVDSQVTMMFWYRQQPGQSLTLIATANQGSEATYESGFVIDKFPISRPNLTFSTLTVSNMSPEDSSIYLCSVDVMGGYQETQYFGPGTRLLVL.

The chain employs TRBV24-1 and TRBJ1-5; the D is unclear. Germline CDR1 is KGHDR and CDR2 is SFDVKD. Trimming took 9 bases from V and 4 from J, leaving 18 bases between them. The CDR3 extends over 15 amino acids. The CDR3 here is CATGQAGNNNQPQHF. DNA of the CDR3: TGTGCCACCGGGCAGGCCGGAAACAATAATCAGCCCCAGCATTTT.

The J gene is TRBJ1-1, the V gene TRBV2; D might be TRBD1 (5 bases). The V end lost 4 bases, the J end lost 4 bases, and 13 bases lay between the germline ends. Looked up from germline, CDR1 is SNHLY and CDR2 is FYNNEI. CDR3 length: 14 amino acids. CDR3 region: CASSVQGPGTEAFF. CDR3 sequence (DNA): TGTGCCAGCAGTGTCCAGGGTCCGGGCACTGAAGCTTTCTTT.

This clone was observed a single time. This chain uses TRBV18 with TRBJ2-1, with 8 bases aligning to TRBD1. The CDR3 runs to 15 residues. V dropped 3 bases and J dropped 7; count of bases not matched to a gene: 8. Looked up from germline, CDR1 is KGHSH and CDR2 is LQKENI. CDR3 DNA sequence: TGTGCCAGCTCACCTCTCGGACAGGGCTTGAATGAGCAGTTCTTC. Residues: CASSPLGQGLNEQFF.

The rearrangement uses TRBV2 and TRBJ1-4; TRBD1 aligns across 10 bases. V gave up 1 base and J gave up 6 bases; unmatched junction bases: 20. The CDR3 has 21 residues. Germline CDR1 is SNHLY and CDR2 is FYNNEI. For the CDR3, the DNA is TGTGCCAGCAGTGAAGACATGATGTTGTGGGACAGGGGACGAGTGGATGAAAAACTGTTTTTT. This gives the protein CASSEDMMLWDRGRVDEKLFF. Based on the CDR3 plus reference TRBV2 and TRBJ1-4, the full variable domain is EPEVTQTPSHQVTQMGQEVILRCVPISNHLYFYWYRQILGQKVEFLVSFYNNEISEKSEIFDDQFSVERPDGSNFTLKIRSTKLEDSAMYFCASSEDMMLWDRGRVDEKLFFGSGTQLSVL.